Following are 29 T cell receptor beta chains from one sample sequenced in a study of blood T cell repertoires in COVID-19. Assay used: immunoSEQ multiplex PCR; TCRdb lists only in-frame clones, some missing. The sample has under 250,000 clones, about nine tenths seen once. The sequencing input was peripheral blood. The receptors were sampled from a middle-aged woman with acute or convalescent COVID-19.

This chain uses TRBV5-4 with TRBJ1-2; a weak D match, TRBD1 (5 bases). The CDR3 runs to 15 residues. Germline CDR1 and CDR2: SGHNT and YYREEE (reference sequence). Trimming took 5 bases from V and 0 from J, leaving 14 bases between them. The CDR3 nucleotides are TGTGCCAGCAGTCCTACAGGAGACGCTAACTATGGCTACACCTTC. Protein sequence: CASSPTGDANYGYTF. Drawing the rest from reference TRBV5-4 and TRBJ1-2, the complete variable domain is ETGVTQSPTHLIKTRGQQVTLRCSSQSGHNTVSWYQQALGQGPQFIFQYYREEENGRGNFPPRFSGLQFPNYSSELNVNALELDDSALYLCASSPTGDANYGYTFGSGTRLTVV.

The rearrangement uses TRBV7-9 and TRBJ1-2, with D unresolved. Trimming stripped 2 bases from V and 4 bases from J, with 8 bases between. CDR1 SEHNR and CDR2 FQNEAQ come from the germline V gene (reference sequence). The length of the CDR3 is 13 residues. In DNA form, the CDR3 reads TGTGCCAGCAGCTTAAACAGAGCCTATGGCTACACCTTC. Its translation: CASSLNRAYGYTF.

J is TRBJ2-3 and V is TRBV3-1 (or the pseudogene TRBV3-2), with 11 nucleotides matching TRBD2. The V gene end was trimmed by 1 base and the J gene end by 2 bases; junction bases not matched to a gene: 11. CDR1 and CDR2 from the germline V gene are LGHDT and YNNKEL (reference sequence). The CDR3 sequence is 19 residues long. The CDR3 here is CASSQGEASGRYPTDTQYF. DNA of the CDR3: TGTGCCAGCAGCCAAGGGGAGGCTAGCGGGAGGTACCCCACAGATACGCAGTATTTT.

V and J are TRBV19 and TRBJ1-4; D unclear. The germline gives CDR1 LNHDA, CDR2 SQIVND (reference sequence). Between the trimmed V and J ends, which lost 3 bases and 7 bases, there was a span of 15 bases. CDR3 length equals 15 residues. CDR3 amino acids: CASSMRAQRSEKLFF. CDR3 DNA sequence: TGTGCCAGTAGTATGAGGGCACAGAGGAGTGAAAAACTGTTTTTT.

The gene calls are TRBV27 and TRBJ2-6, with 11 bases identical to TRBD1. CDR1 MNHEY and CDR2 SMNVEV come from the germline V gene (reference sequence). The CDR3 is 18 residues long. V lost 7 bases, J lost 2 bases, and 10 bases stayed unmatched. CDR3: CASTYAGTGGTGANVLTF. Written as DNA, the CDR3 is TGTGCCAGCACTTACGCCGGGACAGGGGGTACTGGGGCCAACGTCCTGACTTTC.

The V and J genes are TRBV6-1 and TRBJ1-2; 9 bases are a match to TRBD1. This CDR3 has 14 amino acids. Germline CDR1 is MNHNS and CDR2 is SASEGT. The V gene end was trimmed by 2 bases and the J gene end by 8 bases; junction bases not matched to a gene: 6. CDR3 amino acids: CASSELQGAWGYTF. Here the CDR3 DNA reads TGTGCCAGCAGTGAATTACAGGGGGCGTGGGGCTACACCTTC.

The chain employs TRBV11-3 and TRBJ2-2; 10 bases align to TRBD2. This CDR3 contains 16 residues. Losses at the gene ends were 3 bases for V and 6 bases for J; bases not matched to a gene: 7. Germline CDR1 SGHNT, CDR2 YENEEA. CDR3 nucleotides: TGTGCCAGCAGCTTTTCTAGCGGGGGAGCCTCCGGGGAGCTGTTTTTT. Translation gives CASSFSSGGASGELFF.

The genes are TRBV11-2 and TRBJ2-5; TRBD2 matches 8 bases. CDR3 size: 18 residues. The V gene's germline CDR1 is SGHAT and CDR2 FQNNGV. V shed 2 bases, J shed 5 bases, and the junction held 16 bases outside the gene matches. CDR3 residues: CASSLKRSGGPMEETQYF. As DNA, the CDR3 is TGTGCCAGCAGCTTAAAGAGGTCGGGGGGGCCGATGGAGGAGACCCAGTACTTC.

The sample holds one count of this clone. J is TRBJ1-4 and V is TRBV12-3 or TRBV12-4, with a tentative D call TRBD1 (5 bases). V was pared by 8 bases and J by 8 bases, with 15 bases between. The CDR3 runs 13 residues. DNA of the CDR3: TGTGCCAGCTCTTCGGTGGAGGGGGAAAAACTGTTTTTT. This codes for CASSSVEGEKLFF.

The rearrangement joins TRBV19 to TRBJ1-5, with 11 bases identical to TRBD1. The CDR3 runs 16 residues. J was trimmed by 6 bases and V by 1 base; bases with no gene match: 5. CDR1 and CDR2 (germline): LNHDA, SQIVND (reference sequence). The CDR3 DNA sequence: TGTGCCAGTAGTATAGTGGGGACAGGGGGTGGTCAGCCCCAGCATTTT. It encodes CASSIVGTGGGQPQHF.

This clone was seen a handful of times. This sample also contains other DNA sequences that code for the same CDR3. The CDR3 sequence: CASSIGGGTEAFF. CDR3 in DNA: TGTGCCAGTAGTATAGGAGGGGGAACTGAAGCTTTCTTT. The chain has TRBV19 and TRBJ1-1, with D tentatively TRBD1 (6 bases). The length of the CDR3 is 13 residues. The V end lost 1 base, the J end lost 5 bases, and 8 bases lay between the germline ends. Germline-derived CDR1 and CDR2 are LNHDA and SQIVND (reference sequence).

The sample holds one count of this clone. The chain carries TRBV11-2 and TRBJ1-4, with 9 nucleotides matching TRBD1. The CDR3 length is 15 residues. Germline V lookup: CDR1 SGHAT, CDR2 FQNNGV. V trimming: 0 bases; J trimming: 5 bases; junction bases outside the gene matches: 1. CDR3 sequence reads: CASSLEGTGNEKLFF. For the CDR3, the DNA is TGTGCCAGCAGCTTAGAGGGGACAGGGAATGAAAAACTGTTTTTT.

V is TRBV4-1 and J is TRBJ2-5; D is ambiguous. Germline CDR1 and CDR2: MGHRA and YSYEKL. The V end was cut by 7 bases, the J end by 3 bases, with 9 bases between. The CDR3 is 12 residues long. Written as DNA, the CDR3 is TGCGCCAGCAATCAACACGAAGAGACCCAGTACTTC. Translating gives CASNQHEETQYF.

The J gene is TRBJ2-1, the V gene TRBV5-6, with unresolved D. CDR3 length: 13 amino acids. Germline loops: CDR1 SGHDT, CDR2 YYEEEE. Trimming cost V 4 bases and J 2 bases, with 7 bases left between them. The DNA for the CDR3 is TGTGCCAGCAGCCACTCGACCTACAATGAGCAGTTCTTC. It translates to CASSHSTYNEQFF.

This clone has just one count. This chain joins TRBV9 and TRBJ2-2; 10 positions match TRBD1. Germline loops: CDR1 SGDLS, CDR2 YYNGEE. This CDR3 spans 20 amino acids. The V and J ends lost 2 bases and 1 base, in that order; junction bases with no gene match: 14. The chain's CDR3 is CASSVPNRDRGVLNTGELFF. The CDR3 bases are TGTGCCAGCAGCGTCCCGAACCGGGACAGGGGAGTACTGAACACCGGGGAGCTGTTTTTT.

The chain has TRBV19 and TRBJ2-2, with 12 bases that match TRBD2. V dropped 2 bases and J dropped 1; count of bases not matched to a gene: 2. Germline lookup yields CDR1 LNHDA and CDR2 SQIVND (reference sequence). The CDR3 extends over 17 amino acids. CDR3 residues: CASSIRLAGVNTGELFF. In nucleotides, the CDR3 is TGTGCCAGTAGTATAAGACTAGCGGGGGTGAACACCGGGGAGCTGTTTTTT.

The chain couples TRBV5-6 to TRBJ2-5; 12 nucleotides match TRBD2. J was trimmed by 4 bases and V by 2 bases; bases with no gene match: 6. Germline values: CDR1 SGHDT, CDR2 YYEEEE. CDR3 length: 16 amino acids. The CDR3 coding sequence is TGTGCCAGCAGCTTCCCTAGCGGGGGGGCCGGAGAGACCCAGTACTTC. Translating it yields CASSFPSGGAGETQYF.

The rearrangement links TRBV6-5 to TRBJ2-3; a possible D gene is TRBD2 (6 bases). Germline CDR1 is MNHEY and CDR2 is SVGAGI. This CDR3 comprises 14 residues. V lost 3 bases, J lost 3 bases, and 10 bases lay in between. This CDR3 reads CASSYGSGTDTQYF. CDR3 bases: TGTGCCAGCAGTTATGGTAGCGGAACAGATACGCAGTATTTT.

This clone turned up a few times. The V gene is TRBV30, the J gene TRBJ1-6; TRBD1 is a possible D gene (5 bases). Germline lookup yields CDR1 GTSNPN and CDR2 SVGIG (reference sequence). The CDR3 has 11 residues. Trimming removed 0 bases from V and 14 bases from J, with 8 bases in between. The CDR3 loop is CAWSVWGALHF. The CDR3 bases are TGTGCCTGGAGTGTATGGGGGGCCCTCCACTTT. The full variable domain, with the rest looked up from reference TRBV30 and TRBJ1-6, is SQTIHQWPATLVQPVGSPLSLECTVEGTSNPNLYWYRQAAGRGLQLLFYSVGIGQISSEVPQNLSASRPQDRQFILSSKKLLLSDSGFYLCAWSVWGALHFGNGTRLTVT.

The gene calls are TRBV6-4 and TRBJ1-3; D possibly corresponds to TRBD1 (6 bases). V was pared by 4 bases and J by 4 bases, with 14 bases between. The germline V gene encodes CDR1 MRHNA and CDR2 SNTAGT. This CDR3 has 15 amino acids. CDR3 loop: CASSVSAGVGNTIYF. The CDR3 DNA sequence: TGTGCCAGCAGTGTCTCGGCAGGGGTAGGAAACACCATATATTTT.

There are a few counts of this clone. The chain recombines TRBV24-1 with TRBJ1-2, with D maybe TRBD1 (6 bases). CDR1 KGHDR and CDR2 SFDVKD come from the germline V gene. Trimming took 3 bases from V and 5 from J, leaving 9 bases between them. The CDR3 loop spans 13 amino acids. Written as DNA, the CDR3 is TGTGCCACCAGTGATATGCAGGGGTATGGCTACACCTTC. This sequence encodes CATSDMQGYGYTF.

This clone was seen only a few times. The rearrangement links TRBV7-9 to TRBJ2-1; D may be TRBD1 (6 bases). There are 13 residues in the CDR3. Trimming took off 3 bases at V and 4 bases at J, with 7 bases between the two ends. Germline V CDR1 and CDR2: SEHNR, FQNEAQ (reference sequence). This CDR3 is CASSFGQYNEQFF. The CDR3 bases are TGTGCCAGCAGCTTCGGACAGTACAATGAGCAGTTCTTC.

This chain connects TRBV10-2 to TRBJ2-3; 9 bases fit TRBD2. The germline V gene encodes CDR1 WSHSY and CDR2 SAAADI. V dropped 8 bases and J dropped 0; count of bases not matched to a gene: 3. CDR3 size: 14 residues. CDR3 in amino acids: CASHLAGSTDTQYF. The DNA for the CDR3 is TGCGCCAGCCATCTAGCGGGAAGCACAGATACGCAGTATTTT.

CDR3 nucleotide sequence: TGTGCCAGCAGTTACTCTACGGGACAGGCACTCACTAACTATGGCTACACCTTC. Protein: CASSYSTGQALTNYGYTF. The genes are TRBV6-2 or TRBV6-3 and TRBJ1-2; 8 bases line up with TRBD1. This CDR3 has 18 amino acids. Germline trimming cut 0 bases from V and 0 bases from J; bases unmatched to any gene: 9. Germline V gene data show CDR1 as MNHEY and CDR2 as SVGEGT.

The CDR3 spells CASSSLRQAASSGNTIYF. The DNA for the CDR3 is TGTGCCAGCAGCTCCCTGCGGCAAGCCGCCTCCTCTGGAAACACCATATATTTT. The gene calls are TRBV11-2 and TRBJ1-3; D is unclear. The CDR3 runs to 18 residues. Trimming left V 4 bases short and J 0 bases short, with 19 bases between. Germline V CDR1 and CDR2: SGHAT, FQNNGV.

The chain has TRBV11-3 and TRBJ2-3, with TRBD2 matching over 7 bases. Germline assignment: CDR1 SGHNT and CDR2 YENEEA. V was pared by 3 bases and J by 2 bases, with 8 bases of the junction left unmatched. The CDR3 is made up of 16 amino acids. CDR3 residues: CASSFGGGIPTDTQYF. In DNA, the CDR3 is TGTGCCAGCAGCTTCGGCGGGGGAATACCCACAGATACGCAGTATTTT.

CDR3 sequence reads: CASSLELQFKNIETQYF. CDR3 bases: TGTGCCAGCAGCTTGGAATTACAGTTCAAGAATATAGAGACCCAGTACTTC. J is TRBJ2-5 and V is TRBV5-6; D gene uncertain. Trimming left V 0 bases short and J 4 bases short, with 19 bases between. Germline V lookup: CDR1 SGHDT, CDR2 YYEEEE. This CDR3 comprises 17 residues.

V gene TRBV2 combines with J gene TRBJ2-7, with 8 bases lining up with TRBD2. Germline V gene data show CDR1 as SNHLY and CDR2 as FYNNEI. This CDR3 has 14 residues. The V and J ends lost 1 base and 5 bases, in that order; junction bases with no gene match: 4. The CDR3 bases are TGTGCCAGCAGTGAAGAGGGACTAGTTGACGAGCAGTACGTC. Encoded protein: CASSEEGLVDEQYV.

The rearrangement uses TRBV5-8 and TRBJ1-2, with 7 bases lining up with TRBD1. The CDR3 runs to 12 residues. CDR1 is SGHTS and CDR2 is YDEGEE in the germline V gene. The J segment lost 13 bases and the V segment lost 6 bases, leaving 12 bases of the junction unmatched. DNA of the CDR3: TGTGCCAGCATCACCCAAGGGGGCGCAGGCACCTTC. Translating gives CASITQGGAGTF.